Below, 23 T cell receptor beta chains from the same sample are listed, as sequenced in a study of cytomegalovirus exposure and HLA in healthy donors. Repertoires were generated with immunoSEQ multiplex PCR, while TCRdb's copy carries only in-frame clones and drops some. This table has about 330,000 clones, about nine tenths appearing once. What was sequenced was PBMCs. The source of these receptors is a woman aged 18 to 35 in good health and CMV-seronegative.

This clone has more than one count but fewer than ten. The genes are TRBV12-5 and TRBJ1-1, with D unclear. The CDR3 spans 13 residues. The germline V gene has CDR1 LGHNT and CDR2 FRNRAP. Trimming removed 5 bases from V and 1 base from J, with 8 bases in between. The CDR3 is CASGHSGNTEAFF. In DNA form, the CDR3 reads TGTGCTAGTGGTCATTCAGGGAACACTGAAGCTTTCTTT.

The CDR3 bases are TGCGCCAGCAGCTTAGGTACTAGCGGGGTTAGCTCCTACGAGCAGTACTTC. The encoded protein is CASSLGTSGVSSYEQYF. The V call is TRBV5-1, the J call TRBJ2-7; 10 bases align to TRBD2. With V trimmed by 2 bases and J by 0 bases, 8 bases remained unmatched. This CDR3 has 17 residues. CDR1 is SGHRS and CDR2 is YFSETQ in the germline V gene. Drawing the rest from reference TRBV5-1 and TRBJ2-7, the complete variable domain is KAGVTQTPRYLIKTRGQQVTLSCSPISGHRSVSWYQQTPGQGLQFLFEYFSETQRNKGNFPGRFSGRQFSNSRSEMNVSTLELGDSALYLCASSLGTSGVSSYEQYFGPGTRLTVT.

This chain connects TRBV7-3 to TRBJ1-2, with 9 nucleotides matching TRBD1. V lost 0 bases and J lost 6; bases outside the gene matches: 2. The germline gives CDR1 SGHTA, CDR2 FQGTGA. This CDR3 has 14 residues. CDR3 bases: TGTGCCAGCAGCTTAACCGGGACAGGGAATGGCTACACCTTC. This encodes CASSLTGTGNGYTF.

This rearrangement joins TRBV6-1 to TRBJ2-5, with D possibly being TRBD2 (6 bases). Trimming removed 4 bases from V and 4 bases from J, with 10 bases in between. The CDR3 spans 13 residues. Per the germline V gene, CDR1 is MNHNS and CDR2 is SASEGT. As DNA, the CDR3 is TGTGCCAGCAGTGCTAGGGAGGCAGAGACCCAGTACTTC. Protein product: CASSAREAETQYF.

This clone was observed a few times. CDR3 region: CASSYSMEGQPQHF. CDR3 sequence (DNA): TGTGCCAGCAGTTACTCGATGGAGGGACAGCCCCAGCATTTT. This chain joins TRBV6-6 and TRBJ1-5; D ambiguous. V was pared by 0 bases and J by 7 bases, with 10 bases between. This CDR3 has 14 residues. Germline V gene data show CDR1 as MNHNY and CDR2 as SVGAGI (reference sequence).

The J gene is TRBJ2-7, the V gene TRBV7-9, with TRBD2 matching over 13 bases. This CDR3 is 15 amino acids long. The V gene's germline CDR1 is SEHNR and CDR2 FQNEAQ (reference sequence). V shed 4 bases, J shed 4 bases, and the junction held 4 bases outside the gene matches. The CDR3 DNA sequence: TGTGCCAGCAGCTCACTAGCGGGAGGGTCTTACGAGCAGTACTTC. It is translated as CASSSLAGGSYEQYF.

V usage is TRBV6-5 and J usage is TRBJ1-2; 7 bases fit TRBD1. The CDR3 has 12 amino acids. The V and J ends lost 6 bases and 7 bases, in that order; junction bases with no gene match: 5. Germline loops: CDR1 MNHEY, CDR2 SVGAGI. The CDR3 coding sequence is TGTGCCAGCAGACAGGGGTTTCGTGGCTACACCTTC. This sequence encodes CASRQGFRGYTF.

The J gene is TRBJ2-3, the V gene TRBV28; D not certain. The CDR3 length is 13 residues. Germline-derived CDR1 and CDR2 are MDHEN and SYDVKM. V shed 7 bases and J shed 0 bases, with 8 bases lying between them. The CDR3 protein is CASKLTSTDTQYF. The CDR3 bases are TGTGCCAGCAAGTTAACTAGCACAGATACGCAGTATTTT.

This rearrangement joins TRBV27 to TRBJ2-7; tentative D call: TRBD1 (5 bases). Germline-derived CDR1 and CDR2 are MNHEY and SMNVEV (reference sequence). Trimming took off 0 bases at V and 4 bases at J, with 13 bases between the two ends. The CDR3 is made up of 15 amino acids. Here the CDR3 reads CASSLSRVLIYEQYF. The CDR3, as DNA: TGTGCCAGCAGTTTATCCAGGGTTCTGATATACGAGCAGTACTTC.

The chain links TRBV6-5 to TRBJ2-3; D is possibly TRBD2 (5 bases). Germline values: CDR1 MNHEY, CDR2 SVGAGI. V was cut by 6 bases and J by 5 bases, with 15 bases left in between. The CDR3 consists of 14 residues. CDR3 sequence: CASSPTLEGDTQYF. In nucleotides, the CDR3 is TGTGCCAGCAGCCCGACTCTAGAGGGAGATACGCAGTATTTT.

About this clone: At the DNA level, this CDR3 is encoded by other sequences in the same sample as well. This chain uses TRBV27 with TRBJ2-7, with a weak D call TRBD2 (5 bases). The CDR3 totals 16 residues. V was shortened by 2 bases and J by 1 base, with 15 bases between the two germline ends. Germline V lookup: CDR1 MNHEY, CDR2 SMNVEV (reference sequence). In nucleotides, the CDR3 is TGTGCCAGCAGTTTAGCGAGAGGGAATCCTTCCTACGAGCAGTACTTC. It translates to CASSLARGNPSYEQYF.

The CDR3 sequence: CASSELGLPQNTQYF. CDR3 in DNA: TGTGCCAGCAGTGAATTGGGACTACCTCAAAATACGCAGTATTTT. The chain carries TRBV6-1 and TRBJ2-3; TRBD2 matches 7 bases. Germline values: CDR1 MNHNS, CDR2 SASEGT. The CDR3 is 15 residues long. Germline trimming cut 2 bases from V and 7 bases from J; bases unmatched to any gene: 9.

The chain couples TRBV2 to TRBJ1-1; possible D gene TRBD1, 6 bases. Germline assignment: CDR1 SNHLY and CDR2 FYNNEI. Trimming pared 2 bases from V and 6 bases from J, leaving 16 bases between. The CDR3 runs 15 residues. The CDR3 DNA reads as TGTGCCAGCAGTGAATCCCAGGGGTATGTGGCTGAAGCTTTCTTT. It encodes CASSESQGYVAEAFF.

The rearrangement uses TRBV7-2 and TRBJ2-1, with TRBD2 matching 9 bases. Per germline, CDR1 SGHTA and CDR2 FQGNSA. J lost 8 bases, V lost 7 bases, and 12 bases had no gene match. The CDR3 extends over 15 amino acids. The CDR3 spells CASTIRGLAGHEQFF. CDR3 in DNA: TGTGCCAGCACCATCCGGGGGCTAGCGGGACATGAGCAGTTCTTC.

This clone appeared once. The V gene is TRBV14, the J gene TRBJ1-1; D perhaps matches TRBD1 (6 bases). Germline V gene sequence: CDR1 SGHDN, CDR2 FVKESK. The V end lost 4 bases, the J end lost 7 bases, and 16 bases lay between the germline ends. The length of the CDR3 is 14 residues. The CDR3 region has the DNA TGTGCCAGCAGCCCATCCTCGGACAGCCTTGAAGCTTTCTTT. Protein: CASSPSSDSLEAFF.

The chain joins TRBV2 to TRBJ1-3, with D perhaps matching TRBD1 (6 bases). Germline CDR1 SNHLY, CDR2 FYNNEI. This CDR3 contains 14 residues. The V end lost 3 bases, the J end lost 4 bases, and 10 bases lay between the germline ends. Here the CDR3 DNA reads TGTGCCAGCAGTGAGGGGGCTCAAGGAAACACCATATATTTT. Translating gives CASSEGAQGNTIYF. The variable domain in full, with the rest retrieved from reference TRBV2 and TRBJ1-3, is EPEVTQTPSHQVTQMGQEVILRCVPISNHLYFYWYRQILGQKVEFLVSFYNNEISEKSEIFDDQFSVERPDGSNFTLKIRSTKLEDSAMYFCASSEGAQGNTIYFGEGSWLTVV.

The chain joins TRBV9 to TRBJ2-5, with TRBD1 identical over 7 bases. V was pared by 1 base and J by 9 bases, with 12 bases of the junction left unmatched. The CDR3 loop spans 15 amino acids. Per germline, CDR1 SGDLS and CDR2 YYNGEE. The CDR3, as DNA: TGTGCCAGCAGCGTATCCGGACAGGCCGGGCGGCCCCAGTACTTC. This translates into CASSVSGQAGRPQYF.

The chain combines TRBV28 with TRBJ1-2; no firm D call. V gave up 1 base and J gave up 1 base, with 7 bases separating them. Germline CDR1 reads MDHEN; CDR2 reads SYDVKM. The CDR3 has 14 amino acids. The CDR3 coding sequence is TGTGCCAGCAGTTTATTGGGCAGTAACTATGGCTACACCTTC. Translated, it gives CASSLLGSNYGYTF.

V and J are TRBV28 and TRBJ2-1, with 7 bases that match TRBD1. The CDR3 spans 13 residues. With V trimmed by 5 bases and J by 7 bases, 5 bases remained unmatched. From germline, CDR1 is MDHEN and CDR2 SYDVKM. The CDR3 DNA is TGTGCCAGCAGTGGATACAGGGGAAATGAGCAGTTCTTC. It specifies CASSGYRGNEQFF.

The chain carries TRBV7-2 and TRBJ1-1; D ambiguous. The CDR3 loop spans 13 amino acids. CDR1 SGHTA and CDR2 FQGNSA come from the germline V gene. V gave up 3 bases and J gave up 3 bases, with 8 bases separating them. CDR3 in DNA: TGTGCCAGCAGCTTTGGCGGGTACACTGAAGCTTTCTTT. Translation gives CASSFGGYTEAFF.

The chain combines TRBV4-2 with TRBJ2-1; 11 nucleotides line up with TRBD2. The CDR3 totals 15 residues. The J segment lost 8 bases and the V segment lost 1 base, leaving 4 bases of the junction unmatched. CDR1 LGHNA and CDR2 YNFKEQ come from the germline V gene. CDR3 nucleotides: TGTGCCAGCAGCCAAGGACTAGCGGGATTCCATGAGCAGTTCTTC. Translation: CASSQGLAGFHEQFF.

This clone has more than one count but fewer than ten. The chain links TRBV4-2 to TRBJ2-7; 9 bases map to TRBD2. The CDR3 runs to 15 residues. The trim removed 0 bases at V and 3 bases at J, leaving 3 bases unmatched. CDR1 is LGHNA, CDR2 YNFKEQ, per germline. In DNA, the CDR3 is TGTGCCAGCAGCCAAGATTTGCGGGAGGGCTACGAGCAGTACTTC. Translating gives CASSQDLREGYEQYF.

The CDR3 loop is CASRRTVSYEQYF. The CDR3 coding sequence is TGTGCCAGCAGAAGGACAGTGTCCTACGAGCAGTACTTC. V is TRBV28 and J is TRBJ2-7, with a possible D match to TRBD1 (6 bases). CDR1 is MDHEN and CDR2 is SYDVKM in the germline V gene. The V end was cut by 6 bases, the J end by 1 base, with 10 bases between. CDR3 length: 13 amino acids.